Listed here are 22 T cell receptor beta chains from one sample, sequenced in a study of T cells in Graves' hyperthyroidism and ophthalmopathy. Amplified regions were TCR beta CDR3 sequences from RNA transcripts. The study used the HTBI primer set for a first-round RT-PCR of the TCR CDR3. TCRdb analysed the multiplex PCR reads with MiXCR anew, one entry per CDR3 protein. This sample has approximately 710,000 distinct CDR3 sequences, with roughly 17% found just once. Sample: blood. These receptors were collected from a man aged 50-60 years with Graves' hyperthyroidism.

This clonotype occurred once. The gene calls are TRBV18 and TRBJ1-2; TRBD1 aligns across 10 bases. The CDR3 totals 17 residues. CDR1 and CDR2 from the germline V gene are KGHSH and LQKENI. J was trimmed by 4 bases and V by 6 bases; bases with no gene match: 14. CDR3 protein: CASSQTGTGTGAYGYTF. CDR3 bases: TGTGCCAGCTCTCAGACTGGGACCGGGACAGGGGCCTATGGCTACACCTTC.

At least ten counts were recorded for this clonotype. The chain recombines TRBV6-1 with TRBJ1-1; the D gene is possibly TRBD1 (6 bases). The CDR3 sequence is 15 residues long. V dropped 6 bases and J dropped 4 bases, with 18 bases sitting between them. CDR1 is MNHNS, CDR2 SASEGT, per germline. The CDR3, as DNA: TGTGCCAGCAGGGTACAGGGTCGGTCGAGCACTGAAGCTTTCTTT. This gives the protein CASRVQGRSSTEAFF.

This sequence joins TRBV20-1 and TRBJ1-6; D unclear. V shed 1 base and J shed 9 bases, with 16 bases lying between them. The CDR3 is 15 residues long. Germline V gene sequence: CDR1 DFQATT, CDR2 SNEGSKA (reference sequence). CDR3 in DNA: TGCAGTGCTAGAGCGGCGGACTTATTGACTTCACCCCTCCACTTT. This encodes CSARAADLLTSPLHF.

The chain combines TRBV9 with TRBJ2-5; 9 bases map to TRBD2. Germline loops: CDR1 SGDLS, CDR2 YYNGEE. The CDR3 runs 15 residues. The junction had 7 bases not matched to a gene; V was cut back by 3 bases and J by 4 bases. CDR3 in DNA: TGTGCCAGCAGCGCCGCCGGGACTAGCATAGAGACCCAGTACTTC. It is translated as CASSAAGTSIETQYF.

At least ten counts were recorded for this clonotype. For the CDR3, the DNA is TGTGCCAGCTCACCCTCTAGCACTTCTGGAAACACCATATATTTT. Translation gives CASSPSSTSGNTIYF. The V call is TRBV18, the J call TRBJ1-3; D is ambiguous. The V end was cut by 3 bases, the J end by 1 base, with 10 bases between. The CDR3 totals 15 residues. Germline V gives CDR1 KGHSH, CDR2 LQKENI.

This clonotype was seen many times. This chain's CDR3 is CASSPGTSGMVTDTQYF. CDR3 in DNA: TGTGCCAGCAGCCCTGGGACTAGCGGGATGGTAACAGATACGCAGTATTTT. The chain is built from TRBV7-8 and TRBJ2-3; TRBD2 matches 13 bases. CDR3 size: 17 residues. CDR1 and CDR2 (germline): SGHVS, FQNEAQ. V shed 5 bases and J 3 bases; nucleotides not matched to a gene: 8.

This clonotype was picked up many times. The J gene is TRBJ1-2, the V gene TRBV28; D possibly corresponds to TRBD1 (6 bases). CDR1 and CDR2 from the germline V gene are MDHEN and SYDVKM. V lost 10 bases, J lost 3 bases, and 18 bases lay in between. The CDR3 spans 14 residues. The CDR3 sequence: CATQGTGADYGYTF. CDR3 bases: TGTGCCACCCAGGGGACGGGGGCCGACTATGGCTACACCTTC.

This clonotype was seen a few times. This chain links TRBV19 with TRBJ2-2; the D is unclear. The CDR3 spans 14 residues. Per the germline V gene, CDR1 is LNHDA and CDR2 is SQIVND (reference sequence). Trimming stripped 3 bases from V and 6 bases from J, with 11 bases between. The DNA of the CDR3 is TGTGCCAGTAGTATGAGGAGCGCAGCCGGGGAGCTGTTTTTT. Protein: CASSMRSAAGELFF.

This chain uses TRBV11-2 with TRBJ2-7; 10 nucleotides line up with TRBD2. Germline trimming cut 5 bases from V and 0 bases from J; bases unmatched to any gene: 16. There are 19 residues in the CDR3. The germline V gene encodes CDR1 SGHAT and CDR2 FQNNGV. The CDR3 protein is CASSQDHVWLAGVSYEQYF. The CDR3 region has the DNA TGTGCCAGCAGCCAAGATCACGTTTGGCTAGCGGGGGTCTCCTACGAGCAGTACTTC.

This clonotype was seen many times. The chain combines TRBV5-1 with TRBJ2-1; 8 bases match TRBD1. The V gene's germline CDR1 is SGHRS and CDR2 YFSETQ. The CDR3 is 14 amino acids. V dropped 3 bases and J dropped 6; count of bases not matched to a gene: 5. The CDR3 here is CASSWTGSVNEQFF. CDR3 nucleotides: TGCGCCAGCAGCTGGACAGGGTCGGTCAATGAGCAGTTCTTC.

The CDR3 spells CASSSAGVGEQYF. The CDR3 DNA follows: TGTGCCAGCAGTTCTGCGGGGGTCGGTGAGCAGTACTTC. This sequence joins TRBV12-3 or TRBV12-4 and TRBJ2-7; 7 nucleotides line up with TRBD2. V lost 4 bases to trimming and J lost 7 bases; unmatched junction nucleotides: 7. The CDR3 has 13 residues.

This clonotype was observed a few times. The rearrangement uses TRBV20-1 and TRBJ2-7, with TRBD2 matching over 11 bases. CDR3 length: 13 amino acids. V shed 3 bases, J shed 2 bases, and the junction held 0 bases outside the gene matches. Germline assignment: CDR1 DFQATT and CDR2 SNEGSKA (reference sequence). The CDR3 loop is CSASSGRAYEQYF. The DNA for the CDR3 is TGCAGTGCTAGTAGCGGGAGGGCCTACGAGCAGTACTTC.

This clonotype was picked up a small number of times. For the CDR3, the DNA is TGTGCCAGCAGTCCAAACCCGCGGACAGGGGCTGAAGCTTTCTTT. It yields the protein CASSPNPRTGAEAFF. The rearrangement uses TRBV12-3 or TRBV12-4 and TRBJ1-1; 9 bases are shared with TRBD1. The CDR3 totals 15 residues. V shed 5 bases and J 6 bases; nucleotides not matched to a gene: 10.

This clonotype appeared a single time. V gene TRBV4-2 combines with J gene TRBJ2-3; TRBD2 matches 13 bases. Germline CDR1 and CDR2: LGHNA and YNFKEQ. The CDR3 is 16 amino acids. The junction had 6 bases not matched to a gene; V was cut back by 5 bases and J by 4 bases. DNA for the CDR3: TGTGCCAGCAGCAGGACTAGCGGGAGTCACTCAGATACGCAGTATTTT. Its protein is CASSRTSGSHSDTQYF.

This clonotype was seen many times. The rearrangement joins TRBV5-5 to TRBJ2-1; D is perhaps TRBD2 (5 bases). The CDR3 totals 18 residues. V lost 0 bases and J lost 8, with 24 bases in between. Germline CDR1 is SGHKS and CDR2 is YYEKEE (reference sequence). The chain's CDR3 is CASSLGVRSASRGYEQFF. CDR3 nucleotides: TGTGCCAGCAGCTTGGGGGTGAGGTCTGCTAGCCGAGGTTATGAGCAGTTCTTC.

V is TRBV28 and J is TRBJ2-1; TRBD2 aligns across 9 bases. V gave up 11 bases and J gave up 0 bases; unmatched junction bases: 8. The CDR3 has 15 amino acids. Germline CDR1 and CDR2: MDHEN and SYDVKM. CDR3 nucleotide sequence: TGTGCCGGACGAGCGGGGGGCGGCTCCTACAATGAGCAGTTCTTC. Translated, it gives CAGRAGGGSYNEQFF.

The sample holds a few counts of this clonotype. This sequence joins TRBV28 and TRBJ2-3; D ambiguous. V was trimmed by 8 bases and J by 6 bases, leaving 15 bases between them. The CDR3 sequence is 13 residues long. Germline V gives CDR1 MDHEN, CDR2 SYDVKM. The CDR3 protein is CASVKASDDTQYF. CDR3 DNA: TGTGCCAGCGTAAAGGCCTCAGATGATACGCAGTATTTT.

This clonotype has more than one count but fewer than ten. The gene calls are TRBV20-1 and TRBJ2-7; 8 bases line up with TRBD1. The V and J ends lost 3 bases and 5 bases, in that order; junction bases with no gene match: 3. CDR1 is DFQATT and CDR2 is SNEGSKA in the germline V gene (reference sequence). The CDR3 sequence is 12 residues long. CDR3 in amino acids: CSASDRGHEQYF. The DNA of the CDR3 is TGCAGTGCTAGCGACAGGGGACACGAGCAGTACTTC.

This clonotype was found many times. This chain joins TRBV12-3 or TRBV12-4 and TRBJ1-1, with D unclear. Trimming pared 3 bases from V and 4 bases from J, leaving 12 bases between. The CDR3 covers 14 residues. CDR3 DNA: TGTGCCAGCAGTTTCCCCCGGTCCCCCACTGAAGCTTTCTTT. It yields the protein CASSFPRSPTEAFF.

The gene calls are TRBV18 and TRBJ2-6; D unresolved. Trimming removed 0 bases at V and 0 bases at J, with 3 bases between. The CDR3 loop spans 15 amino acids. Per germline, CDR1 KGHSH and CDR2 LQKENI. This CDR3 is CASSPPDSGANVLTF. The CDR3 coding sequence is TGTGCCAGCTCACCACCAGACTCTGGGGCCAACGTCCTGACTTTC.

This clonotype was counted at least ten times. The chain joins TRBV29-1 to TRBJ2-5; TRBD1 aligns across 12 bases. This CDR3 is 14 amino acids long. The V gene end was trimmed by 6 bases and the J gene end by 4 bases; junction bases not matched to a gene: 6. In germline, CDR1 is SQVTM, CDR2 ANQGSEA. This CDR3 is CSVRGTGGRETQYF. As DNA, the CDR3 is TGCAGCGTGAGAGGGACAGGGGGCCGAGAGACCCAGTACTTC.

This clonotype has more than one count but fewer than ten. The rearrangement uses TRBV28 and TRBJ1-5, with no clear D. The CDR3 sequence is 13 residues long. The V end was cut by 9 bases, the J end by 9 bases, with 18 bases between. Germline CDR1 MDHEN, CDR2 SYDVKM. The CDR3 DNA follows: TGTGCCAGTAGAAGGTCGGGGATTGGGCCCCAGCATTTT. Translation: CASRRSGIGPQHF.